The 5 T cell receptor beta chains below were found in one sample sequenced in a study of STAT5B mutations in CD4+ large granular lymphocyte leukemia. Measured with immunoSEQ multiplex PCR; TCRdb has only the in-frame clones, and not every one. There are almost 8,500 clones in the sample; 89% occur only once, and approximately 51% lies in the top ten. The sequencing input was PBMCs. All receptors derive from a woman between 65 and 79 years old with CD4+ T-cell large granular lymphocyte leukemia.

The CDR3 DNA follows: TGTGCCAGCAGTTACAGGCCCTCCTACGAGCAGTACTTC. Its protein product is CASSYRPSYEQYF. The V call is TRBV6-5, the J call TRBJ2-7; no reliable D call. Germline V gives CDR1 MNHEY, CDR2 SVGAGI. Trimming removed 2 bases from V and 0 bases from J, with 5 bases in between. The CDR3 has 13 amino acids.

The gene calls are TRBV5-1 and TRBJ2-7; 7 positions agree with TRBD2. The CDR3 sequence is 16 residues long. In germline, CDR1 is SGHRS, CDR2 YFSETQ. After removal of 4 bases from V and 0 bases from J, the junction contained 10 bases not matched to a gene. The CDR3 loop reads CASSPFDGGSSYEQYF. CDR3 DNA: TGCGCCAGCAGCCCGTTCGACGGGGGGAGCTCCTACGAGCAGTACTTC.

This chain links TRBV12-5 with TRBJ1-1; possibly TRBD1 for D (5 bases). Germline CDR1 reads LGHNT; CDR2 reads FRNRAP. This CDR3 is 16 amino acids long. The V end lost 0 bases, the J end lost 3 bases, and 14 bases lay between the germline ends. In nucleotides, the CDR3 is TGTGCTAGTGGTTTGGTAACCAGGGACGCCTACACTGAAGCTTTCTTT. The encoded protein is CASGLVTRDAYTEAFF.

J is TRBJ1-4 and V is TRBV18; perhaps TRBD1 as D (5 bases). Germline loops: CDR1 KGHSH, CDR2 LQKENI. The CDR3 length is 16 residues. The ends were cut back, 0 bases at V and 3 bases at J, with 11 bases in the middle. DNA for the CDR3: TGTGCCAGCTCACCACCGGGGCAGGCCTCTAATGAAAAACTGTTTTTT. Translating gives CASSPPGQASNEKLFF. The full variable domain, rest sourced from reference TRBV18 and TRBJ1-4, is NAGVMQNPRHLVRRRGQEARLRCSPMKGHSHVYWYRQLPEEGLKFMVYLQKENIIDESGMPKERFSAEFPKEGPSILRIQQVVRGDSAAYFCASSPPGQASNEKLFFGSGTQLSVL.

V usage is TRBV5-1 and J usage is TRBJ2-2; TRBD1 matches 9 bases. This CDR3 region has 16 residues. The germline gives CDR1 SGHRS, CDR2 YFSETQ. V lost 5 bases, J lost 7 bases, and 12 bases stayed unmatched. CDR3 sequence (DNA): TGCGCCAGCAGATCTCCGGGACAGGGTACCGTCGGGGAGCTGTTTTTT. Protein: CASRSPGQGTVGELFF.